This T cell receptor (beta chain) comes out of a study of T cell changes during pregnancy in multiple sclerosis. Germline V gene sequence: CDR1 LNHDA, CDR2 SQIVND (reference sequence). V lost 10 bases and J 0 bases, leaving 10 bases between the germline ends. CDR3 size: 14 residues. The table came from immunoSEQ multiplex PCR; TCRdb's copy has only in-frame clones and leaves some out. The sample has approximately 37,000 clones, nearly 90% seen once. V gene TRBV19 combines with J gene TRBJ2-6; weak D call: TRBD1 (5 bases). Sequenced here: CD4+ T cells from peripheral blood mononuclear cells, sampled in the first trimester of pregnancy. The sequence was collected from a female donor with multiple sclerosis, enrolled in a pregnancy study. CDR3 nucleotide sequence: TGTGCCACCGCAACAGGCTCTGGGGCCAACGTCCTGACTTTC. Its translation: CATATGSGANVLTF. Looking up the rest from reference TRBV19 and TRBJ2-6 gives the full variable domain: DGGITQSPKYLFRKEGQNVTLSCEQNLNHDAMYWYRQDPGQGLRLIYYSQIVNDFQKGDIAEGYSVSREKKESFPLTVTSAQKNPTAFYLCATATGSGANVLTFGAGSRLTVL.